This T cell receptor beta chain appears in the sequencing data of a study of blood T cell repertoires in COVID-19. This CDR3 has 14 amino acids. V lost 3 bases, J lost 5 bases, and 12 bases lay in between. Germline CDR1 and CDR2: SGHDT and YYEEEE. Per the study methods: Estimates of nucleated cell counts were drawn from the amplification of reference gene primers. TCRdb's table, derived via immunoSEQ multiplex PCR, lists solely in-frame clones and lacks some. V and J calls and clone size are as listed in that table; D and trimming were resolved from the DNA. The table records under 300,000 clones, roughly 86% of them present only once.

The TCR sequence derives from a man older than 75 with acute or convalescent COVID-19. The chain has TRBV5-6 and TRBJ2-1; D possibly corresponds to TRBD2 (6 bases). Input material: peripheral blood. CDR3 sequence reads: CASSWGPGDNEQFF. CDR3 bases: TGTGCCAGCAGCTGGGGACCGGGGGACAATGAGCAGTTCTTC.